The 4 T cell receptor beta chains in this list originate from one sample, sequenced in a study of PD-L1 blockade in urothelial cancer. Assay: immunoSEQ multiplex PCR; the TCRdb copy retains only in-frame clones and omits some. The sample carries about 72,000 clones, approximately 84% recorded once. Time point given: pretreatment peripheral blood. This sample comprised PBMCs, obtained around atezolizumab (anti-PD-L1) treatment. These receptors were taken from a man aged 60 to 75 with urothelial cancer.

The chain uses TRBV9 and TRBJ2-3; D remains unclear. Trimming pared 4 bases from V and 6 bases from J, leaving 12 bases between. Germline CDR1 is SGDLS and CDR2 is YYNGEE. This CDR3 comprises 13 residues. The CDR3 here is CASSPLGGDTQYF. CDR3 coding DNA: TGTGCCAGCAGCCCCCTCGGTGGTGATACGCAGTATTTT.

The gene calls are TRBV5-1 and TRBJ2-7, with D perhaps TRBD1 (7 bases). Germline V CDR1 and CDR2: SGHRS, YFSETQ. With 0 bases removed from V and 5 bases from J, the gap between germline ends came to 9 bases. The CDR3 loop spans 13 amino acids. This CDR3 is CASSLAGGNEQYF. DNA of the CDR3: TGCGCCAGCAGCTTGGCAGGGGGGAACGAGCAGTACTTC.

This rearrangement joins TRBV7-8 to TRBJ1-4; D is unresolved. From germline, CDR1 is SGHVS and CDR2 FQNEAQ. Deletions cut 1 base from V and 0 bases from J, with 12 bases between. The CDR3 length is 17 residues. CDR3 nucleotide sequence: TGTGCCAGCAGCTTAGTACCCGCAGGCTCAACTAATGAAAAACTGTTTTTT. As protein: CASSLVPAGSTNEKLFF.

The rearrangement uses TRBV27 and TRBJ1-4; 8 positions agree with TRBD1. Germline CDR1 MNHEY, CDR2 SMNVEV (reference sequence). The CDR3 loop spans 14 amino acids. The V and J ends lost 4 bases and 8 bases, in that order; junction bases with no gene match: 6. CDR3: CASSWQGANEKLFF. The CDR3 region has the DNA TGTGCCAGCAGTTGGCAGGGGGCGAACGAAAAACTGTTTTTT.